The 11 T cell receptor beta chains below were found in one sample sequenced in a study of read filtering for tumor transcriptome and immune sequencing. Molecular barcoded adaptors covering alpha/delta and beta/gamma chains were used on about 390 ng RNA. MiXCR, run by TCRdb on the reads, gives a single entry per CDR3 protein. The data contain some 40,000 distinct CDR3 sequences, approximately 14% of them singletons. Sequences were obtained from a population of CD138-negative cells sorted from bone marrow. The receptors originated from a donor over 35 with multiple myeloma.

This clonotype has ten or more counts. The gene calls are TRBV20-1 and TRBJ2-1, with D tentatively TRBD2 (7 bases). The germline V gene encodes CDR1 DFQATT and CDR2 SNEGSKA (reference sequence). This CDR3 region has 15 residues. V was shortened by 3 bases and J by 10 bases, with 22 bases between the two germline ends. CDR3 amino acids: CSASSREVLQGEQFF. As DNA, the CDR3 is TGCAGTGCTAGCTCTCGGGAGGTCCTACAGGGAGAGCAGTTCTTC.

This clonotype appeared many times. The chain couples TRBV20-1 to TRBJ1-1; tentatively, D is TRBD1 (5 bases). Looked up from germline, CDR1 is DFQATT and CDR2 is SNEGSKA (reference sequence). CDR3 size: 15 residues. Trimming pared 7 bases from V and 0 bases from J, leaving 18 bases between. CDR3 residues: CSVRRARGMNTEAFF. The CDR3 DNA reads as TGCAGTGTCCGGAGGGCCCGGGGGATGAACACTGAAGCTTTCTTT.

CDR3 residues: CASSIRGTSSNQPQHF. The CDR3 DNA reads as TGTGCCAGTAGTATAAGGGGCACCTCTAGCAATCAGCCCCAGCATTTT. This chain connects TRBV19 to TRBJ1-5; D may be TRBD1 (5 bases). The V gene's germline CDR1 is LNHDA and CDR2 SQIVND (reference sequence). V shed 2 bases and J shed 0 bases, with 11 bases lying between them. The CDR3 extends over 16 amino acids.

This clonotype was detected many times. V and J are TRBV6-4 and TRBJ1-1; D remains unclear. Germline assignment: CDR1 MRHNA and CDR2 SNTAGT. The CDR3 has 13 residues. The V gene lost 10 bases and the J gene lost 0 bases, with 12 bases spanning the gap. In DNA, the CDR3 is TGTGCCACTCGGCGGGAGGTGAACACTGAAGCTTTCTTT. As protein: CATRREVNTEAFF.

This clonotype was seen ten or more times. This chain connects TRBV6-5 to TRBJ1-3, with D perhaps matching TRBD1 (6 bases). Looked up from germline, CDR1 is MNHEY and CDR2 is SVGAGI. Trimming removed 5 bases from V and 4 bases from J, with 18 bases in between. This CDR3 spans 16 amino acids. This CDR3 is CASSRSQQGLGNTIYF. The CDR3 coding sequence is TGTGCCAGCAGTCGAAGTCAACAGGGCTTAGGAAACACCATATATTTT.

Concerning this clonotype itself: Being one base from a much bigger clone, this may be a read error. The J gene is TRBJ1-2, the V gene TRBV5-1, with D unresolved. The CDR3 covers 12 residues. The V gene's germline CDR1 is SGHRS and CDR2 YFSETQ. The CDR3 reads CASSFSADGYAF. The CDR3 region has the DNA TGCGCCAGCAGCTTCTCGGCCGATGGCTACGCCTTC.

This clonotype was recorded at least ten times. The rearrangement uses TRBV6-6 and TRBJ2-7; D not certain. The CDR3 totals 14 residues. Trimming removed 3 bases from V and 1 base from J, with 10 bases in between. Germline V gene sequence: CDR1 MNHNY, CDR2 SVGAGI (reference sequence). The CDR3 is CASSYEGGSYEQYF. The CDR3 region has the DNA TGTGCCAGCAGTTATGAAGGCGGATCCTACGAGCAGTACTTC.

This clonotype was observed at least ten times. The chain couples TRBV28 to TRBJ2-4; 7 bases map to TRBD1. This CDR3 is 13 amino acids long. Unmatched junction bases numbered 8, after V lost 6 bases and J lost 9 bases. Germline V gene sequence: CDR1 MDHEN, CDR2 SYDVKM. The CDR3 protein is CASSLGQTGIQYF. In nucleotides, the CDR3 is TGTGCCAGCAGCCTGGGACAGACCGGCATTCAGTACTTC.

This clonotype came up many times. The genes are TRBV28 and TRBJ2-7; TRBD1 might be the D (5 bases). Germline V CDR1 and CDR2: MDHEN, SYDVKM. V lost 6 bases and J 3 bases, leaving 9 bases between the germline ends. The CDR3 is made up of 12 amino acids. This CDR3 is CASRLQGYEQYF. The CDR3 DNA is TGTGCCAGCAGACTGCAGGGCTACGAGCAGTACTTC. Full variable domain (outside the CDR3, taken from reference TRBV28 and TRBJ2-7): DVKVTQSSRYLVKRTGEKVFLECVQDMDHENMFWYRQDPGLGLRLIYFSYDVKMKEKGDIPEGYSVSREKKERFSLILESASTNQTSMYLCASRLQGYEQYFGPGTRLTVT.

This clonotype was counted ten times or more. The chain links TRBV20-1 to TRBJ2-2; a possible D gene is TRBD1 (5 bases). The CDR3 is 13 residues long. V dropped 7 bases and J dropped 2 bases, with 11 bases sitting between them. In germline, CDR1 is DFQATT, CDR2 SNEGSKA (reference sequence). The CDR3 sequence: CSVSTGNTGELFF. The CDR3 bases are TGCAGTGTTTCCACAGGAAACACCGGGGAGCTGTTTTTT.

Concerning this clonotype itself: Only one base separates this from a far larger clonotype, so it likely reflects a read error. V is TRBV7-6 and J is TRBJ2-1; TRBD2 agrees at 14 bases. Germline CDR1 reads SGHVS; CDR2 reads FNYEAQ. The length of the CDR3 is 17 residues. CDR3 amino acids: CASSSRLAGGRMNELFF. The CDR3 bases are TGTGCCAGCAGCTCAAGACTAGCGGGGGGGCGAATGAATGAGCTGTTCTTC.